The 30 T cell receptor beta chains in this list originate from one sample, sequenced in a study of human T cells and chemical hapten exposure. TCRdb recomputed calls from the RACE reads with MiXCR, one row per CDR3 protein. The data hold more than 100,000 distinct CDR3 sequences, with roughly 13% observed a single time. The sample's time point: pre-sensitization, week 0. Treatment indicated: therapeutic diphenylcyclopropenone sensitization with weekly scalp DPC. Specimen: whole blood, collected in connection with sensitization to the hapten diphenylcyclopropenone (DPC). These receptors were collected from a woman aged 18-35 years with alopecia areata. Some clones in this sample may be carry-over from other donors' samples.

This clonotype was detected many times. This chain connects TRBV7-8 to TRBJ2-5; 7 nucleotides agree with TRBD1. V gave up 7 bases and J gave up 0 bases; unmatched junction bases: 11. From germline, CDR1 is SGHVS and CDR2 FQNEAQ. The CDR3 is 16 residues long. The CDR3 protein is CASNPLGGQNQETQYF. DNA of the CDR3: TGTGCCAGCAACCCCTTAGGGGGCCAGAACCAAGAGACCCAGTACTTC.

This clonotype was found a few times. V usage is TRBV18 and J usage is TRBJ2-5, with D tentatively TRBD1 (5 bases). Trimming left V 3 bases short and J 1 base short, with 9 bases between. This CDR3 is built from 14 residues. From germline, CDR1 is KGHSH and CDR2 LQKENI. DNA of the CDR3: TGTGCCAGCTCACCGCGGACAACCCAAGAGACCCAGTACTTC. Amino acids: CASSPRTTQETQYF. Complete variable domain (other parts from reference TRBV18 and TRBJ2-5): NAGVMQNPRHLVRRRGQEARLRCSPMKGHSHVYWYRQLPEEGLKFMVYLQKENIIDESGMPKERFSAEFPKEGPSILRIQQVVRGDSAAYFCASSPRTTQETQYFGPGTRLLVL.

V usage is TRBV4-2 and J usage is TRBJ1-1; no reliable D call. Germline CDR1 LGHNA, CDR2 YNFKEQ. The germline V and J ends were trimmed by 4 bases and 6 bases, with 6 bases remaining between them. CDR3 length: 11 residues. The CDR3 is CASSRSAEAFF. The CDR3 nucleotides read TGTGCCAGCAGCCGATCGGCTGAAGCTTTCTTT.

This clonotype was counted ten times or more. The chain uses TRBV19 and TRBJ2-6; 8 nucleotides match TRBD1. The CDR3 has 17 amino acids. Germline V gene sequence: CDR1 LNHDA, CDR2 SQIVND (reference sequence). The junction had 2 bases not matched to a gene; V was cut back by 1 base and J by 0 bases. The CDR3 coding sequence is TGTGCCAGTAGTATAGGGACAGGGATCTCTGGGGCCAACGTCCTGACTTTC. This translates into CASSIGTGISGANVLTF.

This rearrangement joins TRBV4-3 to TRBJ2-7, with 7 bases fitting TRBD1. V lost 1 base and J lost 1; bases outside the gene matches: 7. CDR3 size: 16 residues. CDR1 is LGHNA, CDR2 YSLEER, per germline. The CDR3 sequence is CASSQAHRGNSYEQYF. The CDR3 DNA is TGCGCCAGCAGCCAAGCCCACAGGGGAAATTCCTACGAGCAGTACTTC.

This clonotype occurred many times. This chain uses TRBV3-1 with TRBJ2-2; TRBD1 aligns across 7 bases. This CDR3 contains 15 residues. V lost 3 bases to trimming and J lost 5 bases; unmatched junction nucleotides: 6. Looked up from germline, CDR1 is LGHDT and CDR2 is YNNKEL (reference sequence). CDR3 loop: CASSHLTGLTGELFF. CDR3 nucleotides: TGTGCCAGCAGCCACCTGACAGGGCTAACCGGGGAGCTGTTTTTT.

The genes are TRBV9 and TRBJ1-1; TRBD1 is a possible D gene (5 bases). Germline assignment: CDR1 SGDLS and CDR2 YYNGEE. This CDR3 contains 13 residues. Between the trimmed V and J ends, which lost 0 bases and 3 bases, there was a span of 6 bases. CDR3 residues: CASSVGRDTEAFF. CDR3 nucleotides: TGTGCCAGCAGCGTAGGCAGGGACACTGAAGCTTTCTTT. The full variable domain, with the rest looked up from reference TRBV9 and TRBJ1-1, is DSGVTQTPKHLITATGQRVTLRCSPRSGDLSVYWYQQSLDQGLQFLIQYYNGEERAKGNILERFSAQQFPDLHSELNLSSLELGDSALYFCASSVGRDTEAFFGQGTRLTVV.

The CDR3: CASSRTGTGRNSPLHF. CDR3 bases: TGCGCCAGCAGCCGTACCGGGACAGGGAGAAATTCACCCCTCCACTTT. V is TRBV4-3 and J is TRBJ1-6; 9 bases map to TRBD1. Germline V CDR1 and CDR2: LGHNA, YSLEER. After removal of 4 bases from V and 7 bases from J, the junction contained 8 bases not matched to a gene. This CDR3 spans 16 amino acids.

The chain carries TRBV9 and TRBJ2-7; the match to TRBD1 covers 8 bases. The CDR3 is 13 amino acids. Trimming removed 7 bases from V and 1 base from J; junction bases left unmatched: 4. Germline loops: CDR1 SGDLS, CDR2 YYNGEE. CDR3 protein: CASAGGVSYEQYF. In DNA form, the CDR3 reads TGTGCCAGCGCAGGGGGCGTTTCCTACGAGCAGTACTTC. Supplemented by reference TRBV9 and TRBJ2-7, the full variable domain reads DSGVTQTPKHLITATGQRVTLRCSPRSGDLSVYWYQQSLDQGLQFLIQYYNGEERAKGNILERFSAQQFPDLHSELNLSSLELGDSALYFCASAGGVSYEQYFGPGTRLTVT.

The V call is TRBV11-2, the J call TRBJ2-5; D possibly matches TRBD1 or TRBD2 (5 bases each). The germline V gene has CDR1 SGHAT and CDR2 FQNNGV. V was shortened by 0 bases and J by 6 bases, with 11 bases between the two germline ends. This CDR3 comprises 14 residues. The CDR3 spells CASSLDTGAQTQYF. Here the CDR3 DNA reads TGTGCCAGCAGCTTAGATACCGGGGCACAGACCCAGTACTTC.

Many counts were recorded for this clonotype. The CDR3 region is CASSPQGDWRNTIYF. The DNA of the CDR3 is TGTGCCAGCAGCCCACAGGGTGACTGGAGAAACACCATATATTTT. The chain is built from TRBV7-2 and TRBJ1-3; D might be TRBD1 (6 bases). The ends were cut back, 5 bases at V and 5 bases at J, with 16 bases in the middle. Germline V gene data show CDR1 as SGHTA and CDR2 as FQGNSA. The CDR3 runs to 15 residues.

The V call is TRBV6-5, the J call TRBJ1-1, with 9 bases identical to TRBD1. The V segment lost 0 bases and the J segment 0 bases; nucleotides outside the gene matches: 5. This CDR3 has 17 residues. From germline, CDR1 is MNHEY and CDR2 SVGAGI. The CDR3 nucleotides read TGTGCCAGCAGTTACTCGTTGGGGACAGGGATGAACACTGAAGCTTTCTTT. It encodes CASSYSLGTGMNTEAFF.

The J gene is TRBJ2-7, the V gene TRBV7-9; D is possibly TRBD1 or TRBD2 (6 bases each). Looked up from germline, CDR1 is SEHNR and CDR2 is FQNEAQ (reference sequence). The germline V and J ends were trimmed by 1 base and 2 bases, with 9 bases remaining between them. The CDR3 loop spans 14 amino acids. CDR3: CASSLVGGTYEQYF. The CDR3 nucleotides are TGTGCCAGCAGCTTAGTAGGGGGGACCTACGAGCAGTACTTC.

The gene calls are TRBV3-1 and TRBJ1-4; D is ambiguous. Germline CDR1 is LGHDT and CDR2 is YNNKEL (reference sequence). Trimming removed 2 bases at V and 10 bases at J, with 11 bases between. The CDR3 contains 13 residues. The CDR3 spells CASSQNGPGKLFF. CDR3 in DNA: TGTGCCAGCAGCCAAAATGGACCCGGAAAACTGTTTTTT.

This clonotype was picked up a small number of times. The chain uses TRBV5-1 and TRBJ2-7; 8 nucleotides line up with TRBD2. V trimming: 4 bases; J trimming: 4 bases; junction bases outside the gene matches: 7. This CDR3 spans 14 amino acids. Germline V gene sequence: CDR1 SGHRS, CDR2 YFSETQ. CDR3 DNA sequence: TGCGCCAGCAGCCCCACTAGCGGAATGTACGAGCAGTACTTC. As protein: CASSPTSGMYEQYF.

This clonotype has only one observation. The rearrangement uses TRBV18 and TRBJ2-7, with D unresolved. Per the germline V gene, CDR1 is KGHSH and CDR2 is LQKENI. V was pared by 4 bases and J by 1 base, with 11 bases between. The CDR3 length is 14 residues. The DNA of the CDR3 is TGTGCCAGCTCACTTCAGGACGGTTCCTACGAGCAGTACTTC. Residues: CASSLQDGSYEQYF. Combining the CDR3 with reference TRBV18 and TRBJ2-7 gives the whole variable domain NAGVMQNPRHLVRRRGQEARLRCSPMKGHSHVYWYRQLPEEGLKFMVYLQKENIIDESGMPKERFSAEFPKEGPSILRIQQVVRGDSAAYFCASSLQDGSYEQYFGPGTRLTVT.

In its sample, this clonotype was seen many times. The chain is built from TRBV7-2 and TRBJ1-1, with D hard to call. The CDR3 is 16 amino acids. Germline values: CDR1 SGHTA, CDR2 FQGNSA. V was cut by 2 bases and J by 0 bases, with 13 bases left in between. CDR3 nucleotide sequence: TGTGCCAGCAGCTTACAGCACGGCTTAATGAACACTGAAGCTTTCTTT. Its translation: CASSLQHGLMNTEAFF.

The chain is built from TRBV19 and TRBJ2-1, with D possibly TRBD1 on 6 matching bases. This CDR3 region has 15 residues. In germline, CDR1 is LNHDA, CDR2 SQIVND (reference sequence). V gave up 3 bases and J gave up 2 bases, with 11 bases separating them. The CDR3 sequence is CASSIRGTTYNEQFF. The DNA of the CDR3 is TGTGCCAGTAGTATTAGGGGGACCACCTACAATGAGCAGTTCTTC. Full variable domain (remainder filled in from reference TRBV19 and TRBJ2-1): DGGITQSPKYLFRKEGQNVTLSCEQNLNHDAMYWYRQDPGQGLRLIYYSQIVNDFQKGDIAEGYSVSREKKESFPLTVTSAQKNPTAFYLCASSIRGTTYNEQFFGPGTRLTVL.

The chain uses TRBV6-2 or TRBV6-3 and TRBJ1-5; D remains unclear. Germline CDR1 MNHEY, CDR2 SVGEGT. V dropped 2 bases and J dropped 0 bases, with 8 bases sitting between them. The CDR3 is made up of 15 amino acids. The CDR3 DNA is TGTGCCAGCAGTTACGTAGGGATTAGCAATCAGCCCCAGCATTTT. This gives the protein CASSYVGISNQPQHF.

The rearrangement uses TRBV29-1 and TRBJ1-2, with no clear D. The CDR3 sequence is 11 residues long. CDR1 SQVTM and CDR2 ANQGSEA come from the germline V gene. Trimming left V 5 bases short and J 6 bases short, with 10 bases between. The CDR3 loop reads CSVSSRDGYTF. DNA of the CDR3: TGCAGCGTTTCTTCAAGAGATGGCTACACCTTC.

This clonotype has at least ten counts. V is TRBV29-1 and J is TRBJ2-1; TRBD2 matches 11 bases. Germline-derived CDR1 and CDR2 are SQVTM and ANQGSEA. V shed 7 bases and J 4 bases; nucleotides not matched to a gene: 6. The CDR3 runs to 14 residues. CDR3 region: CSARLAGGYNEQFF. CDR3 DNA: TGCAGCGCCCGCCTAGCGGGAGGATACAATGAGCAGTTCTTC.

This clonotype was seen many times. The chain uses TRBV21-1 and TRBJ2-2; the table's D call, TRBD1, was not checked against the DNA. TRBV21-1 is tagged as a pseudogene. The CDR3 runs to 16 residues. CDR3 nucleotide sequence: TGTGCCAGCAGCAATCGGGGGACACCCAACACCGGGGAGCTGTTTTTT. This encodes CASSNRGTPNTGELFF.

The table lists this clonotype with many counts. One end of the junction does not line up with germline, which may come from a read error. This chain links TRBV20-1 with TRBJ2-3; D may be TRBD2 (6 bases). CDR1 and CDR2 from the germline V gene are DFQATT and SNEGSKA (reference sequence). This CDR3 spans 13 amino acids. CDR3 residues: CSAKRTTADTQYF. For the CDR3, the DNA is TGCAGCGCTAAACGGACTACCGCAGATACGCAGTATTTT.

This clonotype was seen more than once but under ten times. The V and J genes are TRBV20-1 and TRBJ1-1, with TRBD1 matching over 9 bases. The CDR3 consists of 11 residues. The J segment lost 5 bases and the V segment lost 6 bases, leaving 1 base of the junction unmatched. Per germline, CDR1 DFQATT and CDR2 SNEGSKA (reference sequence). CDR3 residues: CSADRGTEAFF. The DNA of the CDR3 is TGCAGTGCAGACAGGGGGACTGAAGCTTTCTTT.

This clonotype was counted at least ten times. CDR3 in DNA: TGTGCCAGCATTAAAGACCGGAACACCGGGGAGCTGTTTTTT. It encodes CASIKDRNTGELFF. The chain couples TRBV12-3 or TRBV12-4 to TRBJ2-2; D is uncertain. Trimming took 7 bases from V and 1 from J, leaving 10 bases between them. CDR3 length equals 14 residues.

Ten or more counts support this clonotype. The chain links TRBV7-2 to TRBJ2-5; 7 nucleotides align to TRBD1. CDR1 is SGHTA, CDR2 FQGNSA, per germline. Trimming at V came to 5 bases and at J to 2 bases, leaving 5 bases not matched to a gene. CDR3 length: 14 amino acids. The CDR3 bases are TGTGCCAGCAGCCCAATGACAGGGCAAGAGACCCAGTACTTC. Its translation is CASSPMTGQETQYF.

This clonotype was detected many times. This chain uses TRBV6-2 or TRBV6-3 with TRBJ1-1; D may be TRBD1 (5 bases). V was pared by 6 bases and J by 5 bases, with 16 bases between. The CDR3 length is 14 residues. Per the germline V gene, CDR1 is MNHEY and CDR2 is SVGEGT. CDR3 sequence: CASSQPQGRTEAFF. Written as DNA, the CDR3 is TGTGCCAGCAGCCAACCCCAGGGTCGGACTGAAGCTTTCTTT.

The CDR3 DNA is TGTGCCAGCACCAACTGGGGGGGTCCTAGCTCCTATAATTCACCCCTCCACTTT. This sequence encodes CASTNWGGPSSYNSPLHF. This chain uses TRBV6-5 with TRBJ1-6; maybe TRBD1 (5 bases). Trimming cost V 7 bases and J 0 bases, with 19 bases left between them. Looked up from germline, CDR1 is MNHEY and CDR2 is SVGAGI. This CDR3 region has 18 residues.

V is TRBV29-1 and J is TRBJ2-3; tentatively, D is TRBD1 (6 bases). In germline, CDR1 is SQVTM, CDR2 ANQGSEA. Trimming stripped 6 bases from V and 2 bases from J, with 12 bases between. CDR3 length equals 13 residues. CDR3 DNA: TGCAGCGTGACAGGCGTGCCCACAGATACGCAGTATTTT. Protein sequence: CSVTGVPTDTQYF.

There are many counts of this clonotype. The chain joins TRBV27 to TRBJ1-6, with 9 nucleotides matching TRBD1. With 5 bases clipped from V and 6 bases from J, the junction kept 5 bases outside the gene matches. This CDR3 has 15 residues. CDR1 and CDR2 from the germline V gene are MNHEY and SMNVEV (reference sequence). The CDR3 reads CASSGRTGANSPLHF. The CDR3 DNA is TGTGCCAGCAGTGGCCGGACAGGGGCTAATTCACCCCTCCACTTT.